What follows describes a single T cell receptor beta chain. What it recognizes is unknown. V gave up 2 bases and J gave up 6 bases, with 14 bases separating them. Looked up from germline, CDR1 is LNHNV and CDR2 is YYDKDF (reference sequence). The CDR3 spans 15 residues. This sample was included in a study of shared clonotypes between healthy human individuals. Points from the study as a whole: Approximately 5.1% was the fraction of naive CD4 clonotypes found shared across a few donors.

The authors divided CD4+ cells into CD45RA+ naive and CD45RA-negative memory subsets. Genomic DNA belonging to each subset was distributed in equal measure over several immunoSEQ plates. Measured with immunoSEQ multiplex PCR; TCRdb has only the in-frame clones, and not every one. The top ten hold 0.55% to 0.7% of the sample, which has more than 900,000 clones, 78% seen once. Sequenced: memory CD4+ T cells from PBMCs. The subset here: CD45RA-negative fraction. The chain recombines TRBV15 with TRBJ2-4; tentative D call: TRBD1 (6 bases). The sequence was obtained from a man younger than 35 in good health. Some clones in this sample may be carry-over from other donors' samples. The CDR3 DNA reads TGTGCCACCAGCAGAAGGACAGCGGAGGCAAACATTCAGTACTTC. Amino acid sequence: CATSRRTAEANIQYF.